Listed below are T cell receptor beta chains from one sample, sequenced in a study of T cell responses to AZD1222 COVID-19 vaccine. The assay was immunoSEQ multiplex PCR, and TCRdb's table has in-frame clones only and misses some. This sample yields 110,000 to 150,000 clones, of which approximately 90% are seen a single time; about 3.8% belongs to the top ten. Material: peripheral blood, obtained on day 0 of AZD1222 vaccination. The receptor source for this set is an adult in good health. CDR3s include the opening cysteine and the closing phenylalanine or tryptophan. Fields, in order: J gene, V gene, D gene, clone size, CDR3 DNA, CDR3 protein. The D gene is left open where the match is weak. Expanded clones get a size class; other rows say once, few or many, or leave the size out.

TRBJ2-1,TRBV7-2,TRBD2,once,TGTGCCAGCAGCCTGGCTCTAGCGGGAGGGTATGAGCAGTTCTTC,CASSLALAGGYEQFF
TRBJ1-2,TRBV6-5,.,.,TGTGCCAGCAATCCCCGTGAGACACCTGGGGGCTACACCTTC,CASNPRETPGGYTF
TRBJ2-7,TRBV6-1,.,.,TGTGCCAGCAGTGAAGCGGGAAGACCTACGGGCCCGTTC,CASSEAGRPTGPF
TRBJ2-7,TRBV7-2,.,.,TGTGCCAGCAGCCTCGACCGCGTTGGCGAGCAGTACTTC,CASSLDRVGEQYF
TRBJ1-1,TRBV19,TRBD1,.,TGTGCCAGTCACCAAGGGACAGGGGCGACTGAAGCTTTCTTT,CASHQGTGATEAFF
TRBJ1-4,TRBV7-7,.,.,TGTGCCAGCAGCTTGGGACCCGTATCACCACCCTCTTCCAATGAAAAACTGTTTTTT,CASSLGPVSPPSSNEKLFF
TRBJ2-7,TRBV25-1,TRBD1,.,TGTGCCAGCATTGGCCCCGGGACAGGGTGGGAGCAGTACTTC,CASIGPGTGWEQYF
TRBJ1-6,TRBV5-1,TRBD1,.,TGCGCCAGCAGTTCCCTTGACAGGGTCGGTTCACCCCTCCACTTT,CASSSLDRVGSPLHF
TRBJ2-7,TRBV19,TRBD2,.,TGTGCCAGTAGTATAGTAGCGGGAGAGGCCTACGAGCAGTACTTC,CASSIVAGEAYEQYF
TRBJ2-1,TRBV3-1/TRBV3-2,.,.,TGTGCCAGCAGCCAAGTGCCGGGAATCAATGAGCAGTTCTTC,CASSQVPGINEQFF
TRBJ1-5,TRBV6-2/TRBV6-3,.,.,TGTGCCAGCAGTTACTCGATCCGGGACAGCAATCAGCCCCAGCATTTT,CASSYSIRDSNQPQHF
TRBJ2-5,TRBV5-4,.,.,TGTGCCAGCAGCTTGCAGGGTTATTTAGAGACCCAGTACTTC,CASSLQGYLETQYF
TRBJ1-1,TRBV5-1,.,.,TGCGCCAGCAGCTTGGACGAGGGGCGAGTCTCTGAAGCTTTCTTT,CASSLDEGRVSEAFF
TRBJ2-7,TRBV5-1,TRBD1,.,TGCGCCAGCAGCCCGGACAGGGCCCCTTCAAGGCCTTACGAGCAGTACTTC,CASSPDRAPSRPYEQYF
TRBJ1-2,TRBV2,.,.,TGTGCCAGCAGTACGACGGAAGACTATGGCTACACCTTC,CASSTTEDYGYTF
TRBJ1-3,TRBV5-5,.,.,TGTGCCAGCTACCCAAACCTCCCTGGAAACACCATATATTTT,CASYPNLPGNTIYF
TRBJ2-1,TRBV27,.,.,TGTGCCAGCAGTTCCACTAGGCTTATTGGCAATGAGCAGTTCTTC,CASSSTRLIGNEQFF
TRBJ2-7,TRBV12-5,.,.,TGTGCTAGTGGTTTAGGTATCACCTACGAGCAGTACTTC,CASGLGITYEQYF
TRBJ2-7,TRBV11-2,.,.,TGTGCCAGCAGCCTAGACAGCTCCTACGAGCAGTACTTC,CASSLDSSYEQYF
TRBJ2-1,TRBV10-3,.,once,TGTGCCATCAGTACCCACAATGAGCAGTTCTTC,CAISTHNEQFF
TRBJ1-5,TRBV7-2,TRBD1,.,TGTGCCAGCAGCCCAGGGGGTGTCGGCCCGAGGCCCCAGCATTTT,CASSPGGVGPRPQHF
TRBJ2-3,TRBV14,.,once,TGTGCCAGCAGCCAAGACGACTGGAGACGGACAGATACGCAGTATTTT,CASSQDDWRRTDTQYF
TRBJ2-7,TRBV6-2/TRBV6-3,.,.,TGTGCCAGCAGCAAACTACCGGGAGTCCTTGAGGGGCAGTACTTC,CASSKLPGVLEGQYF
TRBJ1-2,TRBV7-5,.,.,TGTGTCAGAAGGACCAGAGCCCCCTGGACAGGGGGAGGGTATGGCTACACCTTC,CVRRTRAPWTGGGYGYTF
TRBJ2-2,TRBV28,TRBD1,.,TGTGCCAGCAGTTTACTCGGACAGGGCACCGGGGAGCTGTTTTTT,CASSLLGQGTGELFF
TRBJ2-7,TRBV10-3,.,.,TGTGCCATCAGCGAGTCGACCGAGGTTGACGAGCAGTACTTC,CAISESTEVDEQYF
TRBJ2-7,TRBV5-6,.,.,TGTGCCAGCAGCCACCCCGGGGAAGGGGCGCCCGAGCAGTACTTC,CASSHPGEGAPEQYF
TRBJ2-7,TRBV6-5,.,.,TGTGCCAGCAGTACCCGGGGGAATCCCTACGAGCAGTACTTC,CASSTRGNPYEQYF
TRBJ2-7,TRBV15,TRBD2,.,TGTGCCACCAGCTGGGGACTAGCGGGAGTTAACGAGCAGTACTTC,CATSWGLAGVNEQYF
TRBJ2-6,TRBV12-3/TRBV12-4,.,.,TGTGCCAGCAGTTTGAGAGGGGCCAACGTCCTGACTTTC,CASSLRGANVLTF
TRBJ2-7,TRBV12-5,.,.,TGTGCTAGTGGTTTGCGGGGGACTTACGAGCAGTACTTC,CASGLRGTYEQYF
TRBJ1-6,TRBV12-5,.,.,TGTGCTAGTGGTTTGCACCCGGATAATTCACCCCTCCACTTT,CASGLHPDNSPLHF
TRBJ1-5,TRBV6-1,.,.,TGTGCCAGCAGTGGGGAATTACGGCAGAGCAATCAGCCCCAGCATTTT,CASSGELRQSNQPQHF
TRBJ2-1,TRBV21-1,.,.,TGTGCCAGCAGCAAAGCCCCGGGGGGGGATGAGCAGTTCTTC,CASSKAPGGDEQFF
TRBJ2-1,TRBV14,TRBD2,.,TGTGCCAGCAGCCAAGATGACATGATGACTAGCGGGAGAAGCAATGAGCAGTTCTTC,CASSQDDMMTSGRSNEQFF
TRBJ1-5,TRBV6-2/TRBV6-3,.,.,TGTGCCAGCAGTCGGGACCGAACGTATCAGCCCCAGCATTTT,CASSRDRTYQPQHF
TRBJ1-5,TRBV7-2,.,.,TGTGCCAGCAGCCCAGCTGGGATTGAGCGGGTGACCCAGCATTTT,CASSPAGIERVTQHF
TRBJ2-2,TRBV6-2/TRBV6-3,.,.,TGTGCCAGCAGTGCCGAGGGAGGGGGGCCGGCCGGGGAGCTGTTTTTT,CASSAEGGGPAGELFF
TRBJ1-6,TRBV18,.,.,TGTGCCAGCTCACCACGACAGGAGTCAACTTCACCCCTCCACTTT,CASSPRQESTSPLHF
TRBJ1-3,TRBV7-2,.,.,TGTGCCAGCAGCCGCGACAGTAACACCATATATTTT,CASSRDSNTIYF
TRBJ2-1,TRBV5-1,TRBD2,.,TGCGCCAGCAGCATTGGACTAGCGGGTTACAATGAGCAGTTCTTC,CASSIGLAGYNEQFF
TRBJ2-6,TRBV19,.,.,TGTACACGAGATAAGGGTTCTGGGGCCAACGTCCTGACTTTC,CTRDKGSGANVLTF
TRBJ1-2,TRBV12-3/TRBV12-4,.,once,TGTGCCAGCAGTTTACAGAACATCTATGGCTACACCTTC,CASSLQNIYGYTF
TRBJ1-2,TRBV5-6,TRBD1,once,TGTGCCAGCAGCTCGCTGGACAGGGTAGGAGGCTACACCTTC,CASSSLDRVGGYTF
TRBJ1-2,TRBV12-3/TRBV12-4,.,.,TGTGCCAGCAGTTTACAGGGGCGAGGCTACACCTTC,CASSLQGRGYTF
TRBJ2-1,TRBV7-3,TRBD1,.,TGTGCCAGCAGCTTTATCCCCGGACAGGGCCACAATGAGCAGTTCTTC,CASSFIPGQGHNEQFF
TRBJ1-5,TRBV30,.,few,TGTGCCTGGAGTGCCCAGGGCGGTCATCAGCCCCAGCATTTT,CAWSAQGGHQPQHF
TRBJ2-7,TRBV11-2,.,.,TGTGCCAGCAGCTTATCACTTTACGAGCAGTACTTC,CASSLSLYEQYF